Listed below are T cell receptor beta chains from one sample, sequenced in a study of PD-1 blockade in classical Hodgkin lymphoma. Clones were sequenced by immunoSEQ multiplex PCR, and TCRdb holds only the in-frame ones, with some missing. The repertoire holds about 58,000 clones, approximately 90% seen once, with 8% to 13% in the top ten. Source: peripheral blood mononuclear cells (PBMCs), taken before the second cycle of nivolumab. These receptors all stem from a human donor with classical Hodgkin lymphoma. Each CDR3 is given with its conserved first and last residue. The D gene is left open where the match is weak. Clone size is stated in some rows and not others, as once, few, many or a class when expanded.

j_call: TRBJ1-3; d_call: -; v_call: TRBV6-5; clone_size: -; cdr3_aa: CASSARAGPIYF; cdr3_nt: TGTGCCAGCAGTGCCCGGGCGGGGCCCATATATTTT
j_call: TRBJ2-5; d_call: TRBD2; v_call: TRBV9; clone_size: -; cdr3_aa: CASSTSGAQETQYF; cdr3_nt: TGTGCCAGCAGCACTAGCGGAGCACAAGAGACCCAGTACTTC
j_call: TRBJ2-7; d_call: -; v_call: TRBV7-2; clone_size: -; cdr3_aa: CASSASYEQYF; cdr3_nt: TGTGCCAGCAGCGCCTCCTACGAGCAGTACTTC
j_call: TRBJ2-2; d_call: -; v_call: TRBV30; clone_size: -; cdr3_aa: CAWSGQSTGELFF; cdr3_nt: TGTGCCTGGAGTGGACAGAGCACCGGGGAGCTGTTTTTT
j_call: TRBJ2-7; d_call: TRBD2; v_call: TRBV7-9; clone_size: -; cdr3_aa: CASSPIAGVYEQYF; cdr3_nt: TGTGCCAGCAGCCCGATAGCGGGAGTTTACGAGCAGTACTTC
j_call: TRBJ2-3; d_call: -; v_call: TRBV4-2; clone_size: -; cdr3_aa: CATTENGRDTQYF; cdr3_nt: TGTGCCACAACGGAGAACGGCCGAGATACGCAGTATTTT
j_call: TRBJ2-5; d_call: -; v_call: TRBV27; clone_size: -; cdr3_aa: CASSYRGARKETQYF; cdr3_nt: TGTGCCAGCAGTTATAGGGGGGCCCGCAAAGAGACCCAGTACTTC
j_call: TRBJ1-1; d_call: -; v_call: TRBV12-5; clone_size: many; cdr3_aa: CASGLEPNTEAFF; cdr3_nt: TGTGCTAGTGGTTTGGAGCCGAATACTGAAGCTTTCTTT
j_call: TRBJ1-1; d_call: TRBD1; v_call: TRBV9; clone_size: -; cdr3_aa: CASSPGQMNTEAFF; cdr3_nt: TGTGCCAGCAGCCCGGGACAGATGAACACTGAAGCTTTCTTT
j_call: TRBJ2-7; d_call: TRBD1; v_call: TRBV2; clone_size: -; cdr3_aa: CASSDGAGTVYEQYF; cdr3_nt: TGTGCCAGCAGTGACGGCGCCGGGACAGTATACGAGCAGTACTTC
j_call: TRBJ2-5; d_call: TRBD1; v_call: TRBV28; clone_size: -; cdr3_aa: CASSTLGQGQETQYF; cdr3_nt: TGTGCCAGCAGTACACTTGGACAGGGCCAAGAGACCCAGTACTTC
j_call: TRBJ2-3; d_call: TRBD1; v_call: TRBV9; clone_size: -; cdr3_aa: CASSVVPGQGQDTQYF; cdr3_nt: TGTGCCAGCAGCGTAGTGCCGGGACAGGGCCAAGATACGCAGTATTTT
j_call: TRBJ2-7; d_call: -; v_call: TRBV9; clone_size: -; cdr3_aa: CASSVEDLYEQYF; cdr3_nt: TGTGCCAGCAGCGTAGAGGATCTCTACGAGCAGTACTTC
j_call: TRBJ1-4; d_call: TRBD1; v_call: TRBV2; clone_size: -; cdr3_aa: CASSQQGNEKLFF; cdr3_nt: TGTGCCAGCAGCCAACAGGGGAATGAAAAACTGTTTTTT
j_call: TRBJ1-2; d_call: -; v_call: TRBV7-6; clone_size: -; cdr3_aa: CASSLSIANYGYTF; cdr3_nt: TGTGCCAGCAGCCTCTCGATAGCTAACTATGGCTACACCTTC
j_call: TRBJ2-7; d_call: -; v_call: TRBV5-1; clone_size: once; cdr3_aa: CASSSDRDYEQYF; cdr3_nt: TGCGCCAGCAGCTCGGACAGAGACTACGAGCAGTACTTC
j_call: TRBJ1-2; d_call: -; v_call: TRBV6-5; clone_size: -; cdr3_aa: CASRTPLVGYGYTF; cdr3_nt: TGTGCCAGCAGAACCCCCTTGGTAGGCTATGGCTACACCTTC
j_call: TRBJ2-7; d_call: TRBD2; v_call: TRBV7-8; clone_size: -; cdr3_aa: CASSLGASGTYEQYF; cdr3_nt: TGTGCCAGCAGCTTAGGGGCTAGCGGAACCTACGAGCAGTACTTC
j_call: TRBJ2-3; d_call: -; v_call: TRBV15; clone_size: once; cdr3_aa: CATSRVAGTDTQYF; cdr3_nt: TGTGCCACCAGCAGAGTTGCTGGCACAGATACGCAGTATTTT
j_call: TRBJ2-7; d_call: TRBD2; v_call: TRBV5-1; clone_size: once; cdr3_aa: CASSPGGLAKYEQYF; cdr3_nt: TGCGCCAGCAGCCCGGGAGGACTAGCGAAATACGAGCAGTACTTC
j_call: TRBJ2-3; d_call: -; v_call: TRBV9; clone_size: -; cdr3_aa: CASSELDNTDTQYF; cdr3_nt: TGTGCCAGCAGCGAACTGGACAACACAGATACGCAGTATTTT
j_call: TRBJ2-1; d_call: -; v_call: TRBV10-3; clone_size: -; cdr3_aa: CAISETSDHEQFF; cdr3_nt: TGTGCCATCAGTGAGACTAGTGACCATGAGCAGTTCTTC
j_call: TRBJ1-2; d_call: -; v_call: TRBV28; clone_size: -; cdr3_aa: CASSLRVGGYTF; cdr3_nt: TGTGCCAGCAGTTTAAGGGTAGGCGGCTACACCTTC
j_call: TRBJ2-7; d_call: -; v_call: TRBV6-1; clone_size: -; cdr3_aa: CASSWATQGTYEQYF; cdr3_nt: TGTGCCAGCAGTTGGGCCACTCAGGGCACCTACGAGCAGTACTTC
j_call: TRBJ2-7; d_call: -; v_call: TRBV4-3; clone_size: -; cdr3_aa: CASSQDSRPSDWEWYEQYF; cdr3_nt: TGCGCCAGCAGCCAAGACTCCCGACCTTCGGACTGGGAGTGGTACGAGCAGTACTTC
j_call: TRBJ2-7; d_call: -; v_call: TRBV28; clone_size: -; cdr3_aa: CASSLFYRGGAGASYEQYF; cdr3_nt: TGTGCCAGCAGTTTATTTTACCGTGGGGGGGCGGGAGCGAGCTACGAGCAGTACTTC
j_call: TRBJ1-1; d_call: -; v_call: TRBV5-1; clone_size: -; cdr3_aa: CASTSDGLNTEAFF; cdr3_nt: TGCGCCAGCACTTCGGACGGACTGAACACTGAAGCTTTCTTT
j_call: TRBJ1-5; d_call: -; v_call: TRBV4-1; clone_size: -; cdr3_aa: CASSYGGDSNQPQHF; cdr3_nt: TGCGCCAGCAGCTACGGGGGAGATAGCAATCAGCCCCAGCATTTT
j_call: TRBJ1-4; d_call: TRBD1; v_call: TRBV5-1; clone_size: -; cdr3_aa: CASSLAWGQEEGGEKLFF; cdr3_nt: TGCGCCAGCAGCTTGGCGTGGGGACAGGAGGAAGGGGGCGAAAAACTGTTTTTT
j_call: TRBJ2-5; d_call: TRBD2; v_call: TRBV30; clone_size: -; cdr3_aa: CAWNSPSSSGETQYF; cdr3_nt: TGTGCCTGGAATTCCCCATCTTCTAGCGGAGAGACCCAGTACTTC
j_call: TRBJ2-1; d_call: TRBD2; v_call: TRBV4-1; clone_size: -; cdr3_aa: CASSQDSGLGNNEQFF; cdr3_nt: TGCGCCAGCAGCCAAGATTCGGGACTAGGCAACAATGAGCAGTTCTTC
j_call: TRBJ2-7; d_call: -; v_call: TRBV6-1; clone_size: -; cdr3_aa: CASSVYRIPYEQYF; cdr3_nt: TGTGCCAGCAGTGTCTACAGGATACCCTACGAGCAGTACTTC
j_call: TRBJ2-3; d_call: -; v_call: TRBV9; clone_size: -; cdr3_aa: CASSGTFLSGTDTQYF; cdr3_nt: TGTGCCAGCAGCGGGACCTTTCTATCGGGCACAGATACGCAGTATTTT
j_call: TRBJ2-7; d_call: TRBD2; v_call: TRBV5-1; clone_size: -; cdr3_aa: CASSSGLAGVYEQYF; cdr3_nt: TGCGCCAGCAGCTCCGGACTAGCGGGAGTCTACGAGCAGTACTTC
j_call: TRBJ2-5; d_call: -; v_call: TRBV6-5; clone_size: once; cdr3_aa: CAATEGIEETQYF; cdr3_nt: TGTGCCGCAACCGAGGGGATAGAAGAGACCCAGTACTTC
j_call: TRBJ2-1; d_call: -; v_call: TRBV28; clone_size: -; cdr3_aa: CASSLGVLVDEQFF; cdr3_nt: TGTGCCAGCAGTTTAGGTGTGTTGGTCGATGAGCAGTTCTTC
j_call: TRBJ2-1; d_call: -; v_call: TRBV19; clone_size: -; cdr3_aa: CASNSRGAEDNEQFF; cdr3_nt: TGTGCCAGTAACTCGAGGGGAGCGGAAGACAATGAGCAGTTCTTC
j_call: TRBJ2-7; d_call: -; v_call: TRBV10-1; clone_size: -; cdr3_aa: CASSGQRGHVLPYEQYF; cdr3_nt: TGCGCCAGCAGTGGGCAAAGAGGACACGTGCTACCCTACGAGCAGTACTTC
j_call: TRBJ1-2; d_call: -; v_call: TRBV5-4; clone_size: -; cdr3_aa: CASSPGQSPTNYGYTF; cdr3_nt: TGTGCCAGCAGCCCGGGACAAAGCCCAACTAACTATGGCTACACCTTC
j_call: TRBJ1-1; d_call: TRBD1; v_call: TRBV30; clone_size: -; cdr3_aa: CAWRIRDSEAFF; cdr3_nt: TGTGCCTGGAGAATCCGGGACAGTGAAGCTTTCTTT
j_call: TRBJ2-7; d_call: TRBD1; v_call: TRBV7-2; clone_size: -; cdr3_aa: CASSLTGQGYEQYF; cdr3_nt: TGTGCCAGCAGCTTAACGGGACAGGGCTACGAGCAGTACTTC
j_call: TRBJ2-7; d_call: -; v_call: TRBV5-6; clone_size: once; cdr3_aa: CASSLPFTGFSYEQYF; cdr3_nt: TGTGCCAGCAGCTTGCCTTTTACAGGGTTCTCCTACGAGCAGTACTTC
j_call: TRBJ2-7; d_call: -; v_call: TRBV6-1; clone_size: few; cdr3_aa: CASRYTVGDYEQYF; cdr3_nt: TGTGCCAGCAGATACACAGTCGGGGATTACGAGCAGTACTTC
j_call: TRBJ1-2; d_call: TRBD1; v_call: TRBV7-9; clone_size: -; cdr3_aa: CASSLADGGQGAFSYTF; cdr3_nt: TGTGCCAGCAGCTTAGCGGATGGGGGACAGGGGGCGTTTAGCTACACCTTC
j_call: TRBJ2-2; d_call: -; v_call: TRBV7-9; clone_size: -; cdr3_aa: CASSTAGELFF; cdr3_nt: TGTGCCAGCAGCACGGCCGGGGAGCTGTTTTTT
j_call: TRBJ2-1; d_call: TRBD1; v_call: TRBV23-1; clone_size: -; cdr3_aa: CASTPPAPGQGYNEQFF; cdr3_nt: TGCGCCAGCACTCCGCCGGCGCCGGGACAGGGTTACAATGAGCAGTTCTTC
j_call: TRBJ2-7; d_call: -; v_call: TRBV7-8; clone_size: -; cdr3_aa: CASSLLTGVPEQYF; cdr3_nt: TGTGCCAGCAGCTTATTGACGGGGGTCCCCGAGCAGTACTTC
j_call: TRBJ1-1; d_call: -; v_call: TRBV7-9; clone_size: few; cdr3_aa: CASSYGGDTEAFF; cdr3_nt: TGTGCCAGCAGTTATGGGGGGGACACTGAAGCTTTCTTT
j_call: TRBJ2-3; d_call: TRBD2; v_call: TRBV19; clone_size: -; cdr3_aa: CASRLADTQYF; cdr3_nt: TGTGCCAGTAGACTAGCGGATACGCAGTATTTT
j_call: TRBJ1-1; d_call: TRBD1; v_call: TRBV25-1; clone_size: -; cdr3_aa: CASSESKGAAEAFF; cdr3_nt: TGTGCCAGCAGTGAATCGAAGGGGGCTGCTGAAGCTTTCTTT
j_call: TRBJ1-1; d_call: -; v_call: TRBV9; clone_size: -; cdr3_aa: CASSVEGYNTEAFF; cdr3_nt: TGTGCCAGCAGCGTAGAAGGATACAACACTGAAGCTTTCTTT
j_call: TRBJ2-7; d_call: TRBD1; v_call: TRBV9; clone_size: -; cdr3_aa: CASSVGTGLYEQYF; cdr3_nt: TGTGCCAGCAGCGTGGGGACAGGGTTATACGAGCAGTACTTC
j_call: TRBJ1-2; d_call: -; v_call: TRBV6-5; clone_size: -; cdr3_aa: CASSWTRDRHGYTF; cdr3_nt: TGTGCCAGCAGTTGGACCCGGGACCGCCATGGCTACACCTTC
j_call: TRBJ1-6; d_call: -; v_call: TRBV7-9; clone_size: -; cdr3_aa: CAAAGDQGSNNSPLHF; cdr3_nt: TGTGCCGCGGCAGGGGACCAGGGATCGAATAATTCACCCCTCCACTTT
j_call: TRBJ2-5; d_call: -; v_call: TRBV14; clone_size: once; cdr3_aa: CASSQDGPYQETQYF; cdr3_nt: TGTGCCAGCAGCCAAGATGGCCCGTACCAAGAGACCCAGTACTTC